This TCR beta chain was captured by sequencing in a study of cytomegalovirus exposure and HLA in healthy donors. The study's findings and limits: TCR beta chains numbering about 160 were designated cytomegalovirus-associated.

The repertoire was sequenced with immunoSEQ multiplex PCR; TCRdb's copy has only in-frame clones and lacks some. The repertoire has tens of thousands of clones, 89% of them found once; the top ten carry around 1.3%. A remark on this clone: Its antigen is undetermined.

This CDR3 is built from 12 residues. Germline V gene lookup returns CDR1 SGDLS and CDR2 YYNGEE. V was trimmed by 6 bases and J by 11 bases, leaving 16 bases between them. The receptor comes from a woman under 30 in good health and CMV-seronegative. The chain has TRBV9 and TRBJ2-3, with D possibly TRBD2 on 6 matching bases. The sample comprised PBMCs. The CDR3 spells CASKAGRDGQYF. In DNA form, the CDR3 reads TGTGCCAGCAAAGCCGGGAGAGACGGGCAGTATTTT. Filled out from reference TRBV9 and TRBJ2-3, the complete variable domain reads DSGVTQTPKHLITATGQRVTLRCSPRSGDLSVYWYQQSLDQGLQFLIQYYNGEERAKGNILERFSAQQFPDLHSELNLSSLELGDSALYFCASKAGRDGQYFGPGTRLTVL.